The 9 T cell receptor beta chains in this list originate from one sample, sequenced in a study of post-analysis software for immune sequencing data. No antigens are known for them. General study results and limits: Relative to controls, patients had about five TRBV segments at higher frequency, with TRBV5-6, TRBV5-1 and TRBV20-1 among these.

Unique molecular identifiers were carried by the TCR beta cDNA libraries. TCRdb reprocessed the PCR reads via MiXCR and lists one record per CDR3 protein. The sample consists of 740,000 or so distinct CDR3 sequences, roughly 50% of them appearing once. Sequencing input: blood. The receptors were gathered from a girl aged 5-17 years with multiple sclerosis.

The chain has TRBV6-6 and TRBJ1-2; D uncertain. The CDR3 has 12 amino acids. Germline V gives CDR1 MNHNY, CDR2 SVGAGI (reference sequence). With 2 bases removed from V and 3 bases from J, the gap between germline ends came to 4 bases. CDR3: CASSYRDYGYTF. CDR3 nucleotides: TGTGCCAGCAGTTACAGAGACTATGGCTACACCTTC.

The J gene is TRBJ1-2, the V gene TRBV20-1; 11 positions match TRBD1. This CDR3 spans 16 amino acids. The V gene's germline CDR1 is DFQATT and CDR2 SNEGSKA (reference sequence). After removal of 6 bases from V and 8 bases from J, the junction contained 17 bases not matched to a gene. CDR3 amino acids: CSAYPGQGEDKRGYTF. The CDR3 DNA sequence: TGCAGTGCGTATCCGGGACAGGGGGAAGATAAGAGGGGCTACACCTTC.

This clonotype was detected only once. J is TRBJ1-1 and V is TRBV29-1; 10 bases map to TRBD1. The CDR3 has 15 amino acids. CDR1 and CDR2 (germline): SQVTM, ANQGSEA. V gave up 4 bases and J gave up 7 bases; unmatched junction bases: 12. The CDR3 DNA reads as TGCAGCGTTGTTGGCGACAGGGGGCTTAGAGGTGAAGCTTTCTTT. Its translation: CSVVGDRGLRGEAFF.

For the CDR3, the DNA is TGCAGTGCTAGGATACCGGGACTAGCGGGTACAGATACGCAGTATTTT. Protein: CSARIPGLAGTDTQYF. V and J are TRBV20-1 and TRBJ2-3; 12 bases match TRBD2. Germline V gene data show CDR1 as DFQATT and CDR2 as SNEGSKA (reference sequence). Losses at the gene ends were 3 bases for V and 3 bases for J; bases not matched to a gene: 7. The CDR3 runs to 16 residues.

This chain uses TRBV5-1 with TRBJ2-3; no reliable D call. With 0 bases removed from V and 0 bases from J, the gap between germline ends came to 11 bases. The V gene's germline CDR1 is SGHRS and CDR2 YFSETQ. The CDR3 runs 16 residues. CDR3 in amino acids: CASSLDGAVSTDTQYF. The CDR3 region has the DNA TGCGCCAGCAGCTTGGACGGAGCTGTAAGCACAGATACGCAGTATTTT.

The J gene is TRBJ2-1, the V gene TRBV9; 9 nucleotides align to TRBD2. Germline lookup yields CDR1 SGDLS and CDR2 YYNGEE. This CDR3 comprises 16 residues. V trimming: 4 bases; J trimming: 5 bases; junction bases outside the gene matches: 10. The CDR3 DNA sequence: TGTGCCAGCAGCCGTGTTAGCGGGAGAGACAACAATGAGCAGTTCTTC. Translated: CASSRVSGRDNNEQFF.

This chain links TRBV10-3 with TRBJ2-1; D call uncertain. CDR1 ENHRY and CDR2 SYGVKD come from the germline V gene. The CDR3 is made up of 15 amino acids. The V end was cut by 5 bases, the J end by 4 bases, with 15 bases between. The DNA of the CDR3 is TGTGCCATCAGTAACCCACACATCGGGTACAATGAGCAGTTCTTC. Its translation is CAISNPHIGYNEQFF.

The CDR3, as DNA: TGCAGCGTTGAAGGGGGACTTGCTACAGATACGCAGTATTTT. This translates into CSVEGGLATDTQYF. The rearrangement uses TRBV29-1 and TRBJ2-3, with D tentatively TRBD2 (6 bases). The V end lost 1 base, the J end lost 3 bases, and 11 bases lay between the germline ends. Germline V gene data show CDR1 as SQVTM and CDR2 as ANQGSEA. The CDR3 consists of 14 residues.

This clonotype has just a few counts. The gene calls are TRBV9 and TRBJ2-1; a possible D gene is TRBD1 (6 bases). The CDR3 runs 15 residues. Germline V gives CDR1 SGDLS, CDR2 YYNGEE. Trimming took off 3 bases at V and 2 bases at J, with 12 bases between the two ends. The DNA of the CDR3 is TGTGCCAGCAGCGAGGGGGACCCGCCCTACAATGAGCAGTTCTTC. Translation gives CASSEGDPPYNEQFF.